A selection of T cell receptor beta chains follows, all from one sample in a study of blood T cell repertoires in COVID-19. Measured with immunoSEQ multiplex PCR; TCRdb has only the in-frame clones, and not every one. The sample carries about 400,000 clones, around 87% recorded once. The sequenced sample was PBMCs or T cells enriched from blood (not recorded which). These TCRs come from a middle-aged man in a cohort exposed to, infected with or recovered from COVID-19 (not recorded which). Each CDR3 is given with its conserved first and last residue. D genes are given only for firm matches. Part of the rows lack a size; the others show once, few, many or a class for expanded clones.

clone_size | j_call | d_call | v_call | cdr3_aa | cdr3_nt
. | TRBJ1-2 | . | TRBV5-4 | CASSLRSGNYGYTF | TGTGCCAGCAGCTTGCGTTCAGGGAACTATGGCTACACCTTC
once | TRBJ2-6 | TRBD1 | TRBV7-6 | CASSLSRTGVSGANVLTF | TGTGCCAGCAGCTTAAGCCGGACAGGGGTCTCTGGGGCCAACGTCCTGACTTTC
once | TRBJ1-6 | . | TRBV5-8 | CASSLRHTGVNSPLHF | TGTGCCAGCAGCTTGAGGCACACGGGGGTTAATTCACCCCTCCACTTT
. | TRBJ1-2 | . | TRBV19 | CASSMSVAGYTF | TGTGCCAGTAGTATGAGTGTCGCTGGCTACACCTTC
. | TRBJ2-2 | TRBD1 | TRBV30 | CAWTGTVITGELFF | TGTGCCTGGACCGGGACAGTAATCACCGGGGAGCTGTTTTTT
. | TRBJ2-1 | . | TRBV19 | CASMKSDYYNEQFF | TGTGCCAGTATGAAGAGCGACTACTACAATGAGCAGTTCTTC
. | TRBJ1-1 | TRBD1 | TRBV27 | CASSRTGAEAFF | TGTGCCAGCAGCCGGACAGGGGCTGAAGCTTTCTTT
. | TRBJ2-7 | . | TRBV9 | CASSVGGASSYEQYF | TGTGCCAGCAGCGTCGGAGGGGCGAGCTCCTACGAGCAGTACTTC
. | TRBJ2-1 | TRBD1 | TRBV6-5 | CASSRQGSYNEQFF | TGTGCCAGCAGTCGACAGGGCTCCTACAATGAGCAGTTCTTC
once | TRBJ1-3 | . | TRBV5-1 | CASSLGDGQLGNTIYF | TGCGCCAGCAGCTTGGGGGACGGACAGCTCGGAAACACCATATATTTT
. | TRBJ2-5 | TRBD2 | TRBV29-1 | CSVDTNSGRAGETQYF | TGCAGCGTTGATACGAATAGCGGGAGGGCCGGGGAGACCCAGTACTTC
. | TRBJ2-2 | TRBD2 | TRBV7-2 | CASSLGLASGELFF | TGTGCCAGCAGCTTGGGACTAGCATCCGGGGAGCTGTTTTTT
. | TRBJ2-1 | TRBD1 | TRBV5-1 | CASSLRTGVAEQFF | TGCGCCAGCAGCTTAAGGACAGGGGTGGCTGAGCAGTTCTTC
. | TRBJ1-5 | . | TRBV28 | CASTTTVVNQPQHF | TGTGCCAGCACCACGACTGTAGTCAATCAGCCCCAGCATTTT
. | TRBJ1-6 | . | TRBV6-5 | CASMTDGGNSPLHF | TGTGCCAGCATGACGGACGGAGGTAATTCACCCCTCCACTTT
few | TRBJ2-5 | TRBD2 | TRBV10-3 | CAISESPAAGGSETQYF | TGTGCCATCAGTGAATCCCCCGCAGCGGGAGGTTCCGAGACCCAGTACTTC
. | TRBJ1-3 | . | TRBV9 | CASSVGVGTSSGNTIYF | TGTGCCAGCAGCGTAGGGGTAGGGACTAGCTCTGGAAACACCATATATTTT
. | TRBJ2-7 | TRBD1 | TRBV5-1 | CASSLNQGAGYEQYF | TGCGCCAGCAGCTTGAACCAGGGGGCTGGTTACGAGCAGTACTTC
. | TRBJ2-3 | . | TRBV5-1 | CASSSTTTSLDTQYF | TGCGCCAGCAGCTCAACAACGACTAGTCTCGATACGCAGTATTTT
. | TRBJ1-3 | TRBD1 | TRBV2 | CASSEARTGSPSGNTIYF | TGTGCCAGCAGTGAAGCGCGGACAGGGAGCCCCTCTGGAAACACCATATATTTT
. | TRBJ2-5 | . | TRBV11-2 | CASSLGQTQYF | TGTGCCAGCAGCTTGGGGCAGACCCAGTACTTC
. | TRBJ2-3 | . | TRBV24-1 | CATSDLFSGTQYF | TGTGCCACCAGTGATTTGTTTTCCGGTACGCAGTATTTT
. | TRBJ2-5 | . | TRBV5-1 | CASSLRGQGGRETQYF | TGCGCCAGCAGCTTACGCGGACAGGGAGGGCGAGAGACCCAGTACTTC
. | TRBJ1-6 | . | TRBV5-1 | CASSFTETGPAGNSPLHF | TGCGCCAGCAGCTTCACAGAGACGGGCCCGGCGGGTAATTCACCCCTCCACTTT
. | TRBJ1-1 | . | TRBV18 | CASSRAETSGEAFF | TGTGCCAGCTCCCGAGCGGAGACCTCCGGGGAAGCTTTCTTT
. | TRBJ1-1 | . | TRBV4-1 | CASRPVRASEAFF | TGCGCCAGCAGACCCGTGAGGGCGAGTGAAGCTTTCTTT
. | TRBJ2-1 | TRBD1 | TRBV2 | CASREQGWNEQFF | TGTGCCAGCAGGGAACAGGGGTGGAATGAGCAGTTCTTC
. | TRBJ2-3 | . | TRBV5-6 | CASSFSGNPDTQYF | TGTGCCAGCAGCTTTTCGGGGAACCCAGATACGCAGTATTTT
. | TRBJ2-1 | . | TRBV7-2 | CASSTSGTSNEQFF | TGTGCCAGCAGCACTTCCGGGACTTCGAATGAGCAGTTCTTC
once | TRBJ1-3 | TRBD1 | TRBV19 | CASSKGQGTSGNTIYF | TGTGCCAGTAGTAAGGGACAGGGGACCTCTGGAAACACCATATATTTT
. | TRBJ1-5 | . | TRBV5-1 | CASSPGPLNQPQHF | TGCGCCAGCAGCCCCGGTCCGCTGAATCAGCCCCAGCATTTT
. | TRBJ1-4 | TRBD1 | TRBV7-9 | CASSTAGTGLTNEKLFF | TGTGCCAGCAGCACCGCCGGGACAGGCTTAACTAATGAAAAACTGTTTTTT
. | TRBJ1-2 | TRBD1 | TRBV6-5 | CASSSQGQLGYTF | TGTGCCAGCAGTTCCCAGGGACAGCTGGGCTACACCTTC
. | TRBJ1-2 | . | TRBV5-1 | CASSSEGRADGYTF | TGCGCCAGCAGCTCGGAGGGCAGGGCGGATGGCTACACCTTC
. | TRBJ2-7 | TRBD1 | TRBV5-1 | CASSYRQGFPYEQYF | TGCGCCAGCAGCTATCGACAGGGGTTCCCCTACGAGCAGTACTTC
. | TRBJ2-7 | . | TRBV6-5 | CASSNGGNSYEQYF | TGTGCCAGCAGTAATGGCGGGAACTCCTACGAGCAGTACTTC
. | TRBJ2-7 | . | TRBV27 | CASSLGRSPLRQYF | TGTGCCAGCAGTTTGGGGAGGAGTCCCCTCCGGCAGTACTTC
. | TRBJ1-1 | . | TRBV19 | CASSISAVLNTEAFF | TGTGCCAGTAGTATTTCTGCAGTCTTGAACACTGAAGCTTTCTTT
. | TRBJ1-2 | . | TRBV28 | CASSPRVGYTF | TGTGCCAGCAGTCCCAGGGTTGGCTACACCTTC
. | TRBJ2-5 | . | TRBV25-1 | CASRVGGATSQETQYF | TGTGCCAGCAGGGTCGGCGGCGCGACCTCCCAAGAGACCCAGTACTTC
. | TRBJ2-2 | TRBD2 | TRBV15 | CATSRISGGHAGELFF | TGTGCCACCAGCAGAATATCGGGAGGGCACGCCGGGGAGCTGTTTTTT
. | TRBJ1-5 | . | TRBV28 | CASSFTGSGGYYSNQPQHF | TGTGCCAGCAGTTTTACGGGTTCCGGGGGGTATTATAGCAATCAGCCCCAGCATTTT
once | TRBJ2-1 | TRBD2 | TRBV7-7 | CASSSGLAGLNEQFF | TGTGCCAGCAGCTCCGGACTAGCGGGTCTCAATGAGCAGTTCTTC
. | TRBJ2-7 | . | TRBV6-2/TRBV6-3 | CASSPTENYEQYF | TGTGCCAGCAGTCCGACAGAAAACTACGAGCAGTACTTC
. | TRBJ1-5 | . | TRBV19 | CASTIAGSNQPQHF | TGTGCCAGTACAATAGCGGGTAGCAATCAGCCCCAGCATTTT
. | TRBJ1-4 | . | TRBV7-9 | CASSQGGNEKLFF | TGTGCCAGCAGCCAAGGGGGAAATGAAAAACTGTTTTTT
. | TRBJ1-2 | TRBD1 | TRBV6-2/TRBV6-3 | CASSYGTGAYGYTF | TGTGCCAGCAGTTACGGAACAGGGGCCTATGGCTACACCTTC
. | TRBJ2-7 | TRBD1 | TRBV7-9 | CASSEGQGALGEQYF | TGTGCCAGCAGCGAAGGACAGGGGGCGCTGGGGGAGCAGTACTTC
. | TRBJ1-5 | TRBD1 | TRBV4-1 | CASSQGQGGQPQHF | TGCGCCAGCAGCCAAGGACAGGGGGGACAGCCCCAGCATTTT
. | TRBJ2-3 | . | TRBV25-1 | CASSDPADSTDTQYF | TGTGCCAGCAGTGATCCAGCGGATTCCACAGATACGCAGTATTTT
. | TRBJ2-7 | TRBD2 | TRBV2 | CASRLAGGENREQYF | TGTGCCAGCAGACTAGCGGGAGGAGAAAATCGCGAGCAGTACTTC
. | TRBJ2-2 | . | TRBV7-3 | CASSQQGPNTGELFF | TGTGCCAGCAGCCAACAGGGTCCGAACACCGGGGAGCTGTTTTTT
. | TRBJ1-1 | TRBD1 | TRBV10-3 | CASTGTGEAEAFF | TGTGCCAGCACCGGGACAGGGGAGGCTGAAGCTTTCTTT
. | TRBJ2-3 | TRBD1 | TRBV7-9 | CASSLGTGRTDTQYF | TGTGCCAGCAGCTTGGGGACAGGGCGCACAGATACGCAGTATTTT
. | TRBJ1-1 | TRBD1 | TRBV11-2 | CASSQGQTRTNTEAFF | TGTGCCAGCAGCCAGGGACAGACTCGAACGAACACTGAAGCTTTCTTT